The 21 T cell receptor beta chains given below trace back to one sample, sequenced in a study of blood T cell repertoires in COVID-19. Sequencing was performed with immunoSEQ multiplex PCR; in TCRdb, only in-frame clones are kept and a portion is missing. This repertoire shows under 200,000 clones, about 80% found once; its top ten account for roughly 7.5%. The source material was peripheral blood. These receptors originate from a man aged 55 to 70 with acute or convalescent COVID-19.

The rearrangement uses TRBV30 and TRBJ1-1, with TRBD1 as a possible D gene (6 bases). This CDR3 contains 12 residues. Germline V CDR1 and CDR2: GTSNPN, SVGIG (reference sequence). CDR3 sequence (DNA): TGTGCGTCTCAGGGGCAGTACACTGAAGCTTTCTTT. It encodes CASQGQYTEAFF.

A single count supports this clone. The rearrangement links TRBV18 to TRBJ1-3; TRBD1 might be the D (6 bases). The length of the CDR3 is 16 residues. Germline lookup yields CDR1 KGHSH and CDR2 LQKENI. Trimming removed 2 bases from V and 0 bases from J, with 11 bases in between. CDR3 residues: CASSPRQANSGNTIYF. The CDR3, as DNA: TGTGCCAGCTCACCAAGACAGGCAAACTCTGGAAACACCATATATTTT.

This clone has just a few counts. The chain uses TRBV12-5 and TRBJ2-5, with D perhaps matching TRBD2 (5 bases). CDR1 is LGHNT and CDR2 is FRNRAP in the germline V gene. Deletions cut 4 bases from V and 2 bases from J, with 11 bases between. The CDR3 extends over 14 amino acids. This CDR3 reads CASGSDWRQETQYF. The CDR3 coding sequence is TGTGCTAGTGGTTCGGACTGGAGACAAGAGACCCAGTACTTC.

Worth noting for this clone: Distinct nucleotide sequences in the sample also encode this CDR3. V usage is TRBV12-3 or TRBV12-4 and J usage is TRBJ1-2; D is unclear. V was clipped by 1 base and J by 4 bases, with 7 bases between them. The CDR3 sequence is 13 residues long. The CDR3 DNA reads TGTGCCAGCAGTTTAGGACGGGGCTATGGCTACACCTTC. Its translation: CASSLGRGYGYTF.

This sequence joins TRBV10-3 and TRBJ1-6; no firm D call. This CDR3 is 15 amino acids long. Germline CDR1 reads ENHRY; CDR2 reads SYGVKD. The ends were cut back, 4 bases at V and 4 bases at J, with 11 bases in the middle. The CDR3 nucleotides are TGTGCCATCAGTGGGGTACAGAATTATAATTCACCCCTCCACTTT. Translation gives CAISGVQNYNSPLHF.

This clone was seen just once. V usage is TRBV2 and J usage is TRBJ2-7, with TRBD2 as a possible D gene (5 bases). Trimming removed 7 bases at V and 6 bases at J, with 16 bases between. In germline, CDR1 is SNHLY, CDR2 FYNNEI. This CDR3 has 13 amino acids. The CDR3 sequence: CASTSGGLREQYF. As DNA, the CDR3 is TGTGCCAGCACCTCAGGAGGACTTCGCGAGCAGTACTTC.

This rearrangement joins TRBV9 to TRBJ1-3; 9 nucleotides match TRBD1. Germline values: CDR1 SGDLS, CDR2 YYNGEE. Losses at the gene ends were 0 bases for V and 5 bases for J; bases not matched to a gene: 6. The CDR3 loop spans 16 amino acids. The CDR3 protein is CASSVDNRGPRNTIYF. The CDR3 DNA is TGTGCCAGCAGCGTAGATAACAGGGGGCCGAGAAACACCATATATTTT. The full variable domain, rest sourced from reference TRBV9 and TRBJ1-3, is DSGVTQTPKHLITATGQRVTLRCSPRSGDLSVYWYQQSLDQGLQFLIQYYNGEERAKGNILERFSAQQFPDLHSELNLSSLELGDSALYFCASSVDNRGPRNTIYFGEGSWLTVV.

The chain combines TRBV5-1 with TRBJ1-1, with D perhaps TRBD1 (5 bases). Germline lookup yields CDR1 SGHRS and CDR2 YFSETQ. Trimming took off 3 bases at V and 3 bases at J, with 21 bases between the two ends. This CDR3 is built from 17 residues. The CDR3 DNA follows: TGCGCCAGCAGCTATTTGGGAGGGCAGGGATTAGACACTGAAGCTTTCTTT. It encodes CASSYLGGQGLDTEAFF.

The V call is TRBV19, the J call TRBJ1-1; TRBD1 is a possible D gene (5 bases). Looked up from germline, CDR1 is LNHDA and CDR2 is SQIVND (reference sequence). The CDR3 is made up of 14 amino acids. The V end was cut by 3 bases, the J end by 1 base, with 9 bases between. In DNA form, the CDR3 reads TGTGCCAGTAGTATCAGGGTCGCGAACACTGAAGCTTTCTTT. Translation: CASSIRVANTEAFF.

The chain uses TRBV5-1 and TRBJ2-7; tentative D call: TRBD1 (6 bases). Trimming took off 6 bases at V and 3 bases at J, with 16 bases between the two ends. The CDR3 covers 14 residues. Germline CDR1 and CDR2: SGHRS and YFSETQ. The CDR3 sequence is CASTLGGEIYEQYF. The CDR3 bases are TGCGCCAGCACCCTTGGGGGCGAAATCTACGAGCAGTACTTC.

The chain employs TRBV24-1 and TRBJ2-1, with TRBD2 matching over 9 bases. V shed 3 bases and J 2 bases; nucleotides not matched to a gene: 4. The CDR3 is 16 amino acids. The V gene's germline CDR1 is KGHDR and CDR2 SFDVKD. The CDR3 coding sequence is TGTGCCACCAGTGATCAGGCGGGGGGGGCCTACAATGAGCAGTTCTTC. Protein sequence: CATSDQAGGAYNEQFF.

CDR3 DNA: TGTGCCAGCAGCCAAGGGGGGGGGAGGAAACTGTTTTTT. This translates into CASSQGGGRKLFF. This chain links TRBV3-1 (or the pseudogene TRBV3-2) with TRBJ1-4, with a tentative D call TRBD1 (5 bases). This CDR3 is 13 amino acids long. The V and J ends lost 1 base and 11 bases respectively, with 11 bases between them. Looked up from germline, CDR1 is LGHDT and CDR2 is YNNKEL (reference sequence).

The CDR3 reads CASSLGTGRNTEAFF. Written as DNA, the CDR3 is TGTGCCAGCAGCTTGGGGACAGGGAGGAACACTGAAGCTTTCTTT. V gene TRBV5-4 combines with J gene TRBJ1-1; 8 positions match TRBD1. Trimming cost V 0 bases and J 1 base; bases outside gene matches: 2. The CDR3 totals 15 residues. In germline, CDR1 is SGHNT, CDR2 YYREEE (reference sequence).

The genes are TRBV4-1 and TRBJ1-1, with D tentatively TRBD1 (5 bases). Germline V gene sequence: CDR1 MGHRA, CDR2 YSYEKL. V lost 4 bases to trimming and J lost 5 bases, with 17 bases between them. The CDR3 sequence is 15 residues long. CDR3 residues: CASSRQGAAETEAFF. DNA for the CDR3: TGCGCCAGCAGCCGCCAAGGGGCGGCAGAGACTGAAGCTTTCTTT.

This chain uses TRBV19 with TRBJ1-4; the D gene is possibly TRBD1 (6 bases). The CDR3 has 14 amino acids. CDR1 and CDR2 (germline): LNHDA, SQIVND (reference sequence). V was pared by 6 bases and J by 7 bases, with 15 bases between. The CDR3 coding sequence is TGTGCCAGTAGACAACAGGGCCGGGGTGAAAAACTGTTTTTT. This encodes CASRQQGRGEKLFF.

This clone was picked up one time. V is TRBV27 and J is TRBJ2-3; 13 positions match TRBD2. The junction had 6 bases not matched to a gene; V was cut back by 6 bases and J by 6 bases. CDR3 length equals 15 residues. CDR1 is MNHEY and CDR2 is SMNVEV in the germline V gene (reference sequence). The CDR3 spells CASSWTSGGPDTQYF. Here the CDR3 DNA reads TGTGCCAGCAGCTGGACTAGCGGGGGACCGGATACGCAGTATTTT.

The chain carries TRBV19 and TRBJ1-2; D call uncertain. Germline CDR1 is LNHDA and CDR2 is SQIVND (reference sequence). The CDR3 is 13 residues long. V was trimmed by 0 bases and J by 8 bases, leaving 10 bases between them. The CDR3 DNA sequence: TGTGCCAGTAGTATAGACTTCGCCCAGGGCTACACCTTC. Protein sequence: CASSIDFAQGYTF.

This chain connects TRBV2 to TRBJ2-3; 7 nucleotides line up with TRBD1. Trimming at V came to 7 bases and at J to 10 bases, leaving 8 bases not matched to a gene. Germline assignment: CDR1 SNHLY and CDR2 FYNNEI. The CDR3 loop spans 12 amino acids. CDR3 sequence: CASTGDGTAQYF. The CDR3 DNA is TGTGCCAGCACTGGCGACGGGACAGCGCAGTATTTT. The full variable domain, rest sourced from reference TRBV2 and TRBJ2-3, is EPEVTQTPSHQVTQMGQEVILRCVPISNHLYFYWYRQILGQKVEFLVSFYNNEISEKSEIFDDQFSVERPDGSNFTLKIRSTKLEDSAMYFCASTGDGTAQYFGPGTRLTVL.

The rearrangement joins TRBV7-2 to TRBJ2-7; the D gene is possibly TRBD1 (5 bases). V was clipped by 2 bases and J by 3 bases, with 14 bases between them. The CDR3 consists of 15 residues. CDR1 SGHTA and CDR2 FQGNSA come from the germline V gene. The CDR3 region is CASSLNSGRLYEQYF. CDR3 bases: TGTGCCAGCAGCTTAAATTCAGGGCGCCTCTACGAGCAGTACTTC.

The gene calls are TRBV2 and TRBJ1-1; D remains unclear. Trimming took 4 bases from V and 1 from J, leaving 4 bases between them. Germline CDR1 reads SNHLY; CDR2 reads FYNNEI. This CDR3 is 12 amino acids long. The CDR3 protein is CASSAENTEAFF. The CDR3 DNA reads TGTGCCAGCAGTGCAGAGAACACTGAAGCTTTCTTT.

This sequence joins TRBV4-1 and TRBJ2-1, with D possibly TRBD1 on 7 matching bases. Germline V gene data show CDR1 as MGHRA and CDR2 as YSYEKL. This CDR3 is 22 amino acids long. V gave up 3 bases and J gave up 4 bases, with 34 bases separating them. The CDR3 sequence is CASSHLSAGQLPKFGGYNEQFF. The CDR3 nucleotides read TGCGCCAGCAGCCACCTCTCCGCGGGACAGCTCCCTAAATTTGGGGGTTACAATGAGCAGTTCTTC.